These 32 T cell receptor beta chains share one sample of origin, sequenced in a study of shared clonotypes between healthy human individuals. Naive CD8 cells lacked CD45RO and underwent positive selection for CCR7, leaving out terminally differentiated effector memory CD45RA+ cells. TCRdb keeps only in-frame clones here, not all; method: immunoSEQ multiplex PCR. The sample includes some 2,100,000 clones, about 93% seen only once; the top ten take over 1.5%. Source material: naive CD8+ T cells from PBMCs. These receptors came from a man younger than 35 in good health. Some clones in this sample may be carry-over from other donors' samples.

This clone was picked up a small number of times. The sample has other DNA sequences that encode this CDR3 too. This chain uses TRBV7-9 with TRBJ1-2; D remains ambiguous. Germline loops: CDR1 SEHNR, CDR2 FQNEAQ (reference sequence). Trimming stripped 0 bases from V and 8 bases from J, with 10 bases between. The CDR3 length is 13 residues. The CDR3 here is CASSLAILQGYTF. As DNA, the CDR3 is TGTGCCAGCAGCTTAGCCATTCTTCAGGGCTACACCTTC. Filled out from reference TRBV7-9 and TRBJ1-2, the complete variable domain reads DTGVSQNPRHKITKRGQNVTFRCDPISEHNRLYWYRQTLGQGPEFLTYFQNEAQLEKSRLLSDRFSAERPKGSFSTLEIQRTEQGDSAMYLCASSLAILQGYTFGSGTRLTVV.

This clone was picked up one time. The chain has TRBV19 and TRBJ1-2; a weak D match, TRBD1 (5 bases). Germline V gives CDR1 LNHDA, CDR2 SQIVND (reference sequence). V was clipped by 1 base and J by 0 bases, with 18 bases between them. The CDR3 is made up of 18 amino acids. CDR3 in DNA: TGTGCCAGTAGTATAGTGGGGACCGGGCCGTCCTCTAACTATGGCTACACCTTC. This codes for CASSIVGTGPSSNYGYTF.

The chain links TRBV19 to TRBJ1-5, with D uncertain. The CDR3 has 17 residues. V was cut by 3 bases and J by 0 bases, with 15 bases left in between. Per the germline V gene, CDR1 is LNHDA and CDR2 is SQIVND (reference sequence). The DNA of the CDR3 is TGTGCCAGTAGTATCGGCGAAGACGTACTTAGCAATCAGCCCCAGCATTTT. Protein sequence: CASSIGEDVLSNQPQHF.

This clone turned up a few times. This rearrangement joins TRBV14 to TRBJ1-1; D remains unclear. This CDR3 region has 17 residues. Germline V CDR1 and CDR2: SGHDN, FVKESK. With 3 bases removed from V and 0 bases from J, the gap between germline ends came to 17 bases. Written as DNA, the CDR3 is TGTGCCAGCAGCCACACCAAATCGACACAGATGAACACTGAAGCTTTCTTT. It codes for CASSHTKSTQMNTEAFF.

The rearrangement joins TRBV7-9 to TRBJ1-1; D is perhaps TRBD1 (6 bases). There are 14 residues in the CDR3. V lost 5 bases, J lost 4 bases, and 14 bases lay in between. CDR1 SEHNR and CDR2 FQNEAQ come from the germline V gene (reference sequence). The DNA of the CDR3 is TGTGCCAGCAGCCCTCGGACAGCCCTCACTGAAGCTTTCTTT. Translated: CASSPRTALTEAFF.

The chain is built from TRBV28 and TRBJ2-2; 7 bases map to TRBD1. CDR3 length: 16 residues. Germline V lookup: CDR1 MDHEN, CDR2 SYDVKM. J was trimmed by 6 bases and V by 3 bases; bases with no gene match: 10. CDR3 loop: CASSFPQSTGPGELFF. The CDR3 DNA reads as TGTGCCAGCAGTTTCCCCCAATCGACAGGGCCCGGGGAGCTGTTTTTT.

The V gene is TRBV7-8, the J gene TRBJ2-7; 11 bases agree with TRBD2. Germline-derived CDR1 and CDR2 are SGHVS and FQNEAQ. V was clipped by 5 bases and J by 3 bases; unmatched bases: 6. The CDR3 is 15 amino acids. This CDR3 is CASSIGTSGVYEQYF. The CDR3 nucleotides are TGTGCCAGCAGCATCGGGACTAGCGGAGTCTACGAGCAGTACTTC.

The rearrangement uses TRBV6-5 and TRBJ1-1; no clear D gene. V was shortened by 2 bases and J by 8 bases, with 12 bases between the two germline ends. Germline CDR1 and CDR2: MNHEY and SVGAGI. CDR3 size: 13 residues. The CDR3 DNA sequence: TGTGCCAGCAGTTACGACGGAACTGCCGAAGCTTTCTTT. Protein: CASSYDGTAEAFF.

This clone was counted between two and nine times. The rearrangement links TRBV7-9 to TRBJ1-1; D uncertain. Between the trimmed V and J ends, which lost 10 bases and 4 bases, there was a span of 10 bases. CDR3 length: 11 residues. Germline loops: CDR1 SEHNR, CDR2 FQNEAQ (reference sequence). The CDR3 region has the DNA TGTGCCATCTCCCGGGGCACTGAAGCTTTCTTT. It translates to CAISRGTEAFF.

This chain joins TRBV27 and TRBJ1-2; 11 nucleotides align to TRBD1. The CDR3 length is 17 residues. In germline, CDR1 is MNHEY, CDR2 SMNVEV (reference sequence). V shed 5 bases and J 1 base; nucleotides not matched to a gene: 9. The CDR3 sequence is CASSPGTGGLGNYGYTF. CDR3 bases: TGTGCCAGCAGTCCAGGGACAGGGGGGTTGGGTAACTATGGCTACACCTTC.

V gene TRBV11-3 combines with J gene TRBJ2-5; 9 bases line up with TRBD2. The junction had 9 bases not matched to a gene; V was cut back by 4 bases and J by 9 bases. There are 14 residues in the CDR3. Germline V gene lookup returns CDR1 SGHNT and CDR2 YENEEA. The CDR3 DNA is TGTGCCAGCAGCTCTGGGACTAGCCGGCGGGCCCAGTACTTC. It specifies CASSSGTSRRAQYF.

Turning to this clone: The identical CDR3 is also encoded by other nucleotide sequences in the sample. The chain joins TRBV11-2 to TRBJ2-3; 8 positions match TRBD2. The CDR3 loop spans 12 amino acids. Trimming cost V 5 bases and J 5 bases; bases outside gene matches: 0. Germline lookup yields CDR1 SGHAT and CDR2 FQNNGV. The CDR3 DNA reads TGTGCCAGCAGCCGGGGGGGAGATACGCAGTATTTT. It yields the protein CASSRGGDTQYF.

The gene calls are TRBV28 and TRBJ2-1; 7 bases are a match to TRBD2. CDR3 length: 15 residues. The germline V gene encodes CDR1 MDHEN and CDR2 SYDVKM. J lost 7 bases, V lost 7 bases, and 13 bases had no gene match. The CDR3 spells CASNPVWGRANEQFF. The CDR3, as DNA: TGTGCCAGCAACCCTGTGTGGGGGAGGGCGAATGAGCAGTTCTTC.

V is TRBV27 and J is TRBJ2-1; no definite D call. Germline V gene lookup returns CDR1 MNHEY and CDR2 SMNVEV (reference sequence). The CDR3 covers 13 residues. The V end was cut by 2 bases, the J end by 5 bases, with 7 bases between. CDR3 loop: CASSLRRNNEQFF. DNA for the CDR3: TGTGCCAGCAGTTTAAGGCGAAACAATGAGCAGTTCTTC.

The rearrangement uses TRBV7-9 and TRBJ2-7; tentatively, D is TRBD1 or TRBD2 (5 bases each). Germline loops: CDR1 SEHNR, CDR2 FQNEAQ (reference sequence). Between the trimmed V and J ends, which lost 5 bases and 6 bases, there was a span of 17 bases. The CDR3 is made up of 14 amino acids. Here the CDR3 DNA reads TGTGCCAGCAGCCTCCGGGATCGGGGCGGCGAGCAGTACTTC. Translating it yields CASSLRDRGGEQYF.

V usage is TRBV4-1 and J usage is TRBJ2-2, with a possible D match to TRBD1 (5 bases). V was cut by 1 base and J by 6 bases, with 15 bases left in between. The CDR3 runs 16 residues. Per germline, CDR1 MGHRA and CDR2 YSYEKL. The CDR3 DNA reads TGCGCCAGCAGCCAAGGGTCCAGGGCCGTGGCCGGGGAGCTGTTTTTT. Translating it yields CASSQGSRAVAGELFF.

This clone was observed a single time. This chain uses TRBV7-8 with TRBJ2-1; perhaps TRBD2 as D (6 bases). The germline V gene has CDR1 SGHVS and CDR2 FQNEAQ. Trimming cost V 5 bases and J 14 bases, with 16 bases left between them. CDR3 size: 12 residues. CDR3: CASSAQDYPEFF. The CDR3 region has the DNA TGTGCCAGCAGCGCCCAGGACTATCCGGAGTTCTTC.

This clone was seen once. The chain uses TRBV10-3 and TRBJ2-7; 7 bases are shared with TRBD2. The CDR3 runs to 17 residues. J lost 3 bases, V lost 2 bases, and 13 bases had no gene match. CDR1 is ENHRY and CDR2 is SYGVKD in the germline V gene. The CDR3 DNA is TGTGCCATCAGTGAGCCGAGGGCCGCTAGCGGACTCTACGAGCAGTACTTC. This translates into CAISEPRAASGLYEQYF.

This chain connects TRBV7-8 to TRBJ2-7, with TRBD2 matching over 7 bases. CDR3 length: 18 amino acids. After removal of 4 bases from V and 0 bases from J, the junction contained 15 bases not matched to a gene. Per germline, CDR1 SGHVS and CDR2 FQNEAQ. As DNA, the CDR3 is TGTGCCAGCAGCTCCCGGCTAGCGGAGGGCATTAGCTCCTACGAGCAGTACTTC. Translation: CASSSRLAEGISSYEQYF.

Notes on this clone: Other DNA variants within this sample encode the same CDR3. The chain has TRBV28 and TRBJ1-5; D gene unclear. The germline V gene encodes CDR1 MDHEN and CDR2 SYDVKM. V dropped 3 bases and J dropped 3 bases, with 6 bases sitting between them. The CDR3 length is 13 residues. CDR3 protein: CASSFFSNQPQHF. The CDR3 nucleotides are TGTGCCAGCAGTTTCTTTTCCAATCAGCCCCAGCATTTT.

The chain combines TRBV7-2 with TRBJ2-7; D is unresolved. The germline V gene encodes CDR1 SGHTA and CDR2 FQGNSA. The CDR3 runs 14 residues. The V and J ends lost 2 bases and 2 bases respectively, with 10 bases between them. The CDR3 region is CASSLTSAAYEQYF. In DNA, the CDR3 is TGTGCCAGCAGCTTAACGAGTGCAGCCTACGAGCAGTACTTC.

Here the CDR3 reads CASSYATDRVATEAFF. The CDR3 DNA reads as TGCGCCAGCAGCTACGCAACGGACAGGGTAGCAACTGAAGCTTTCTTT. The chain links TRBV5-1 to TRBJ1-1, with 8 nucleotides matching TRBD1. V shed 3 bases, J shed 5 bases, and the junction held 12 bases outside the gene matches. Germline CDR1 and CDR2: SGHRS and YFSETQ. The CDR3 runs to 16 residues. The full variable domain, completed using reference TRBV5-1 and TRBJ1-1, is KAGVTQTPRYLIKTRGQQVTLSCSPISGHRSVSWYQQTPGQGLQFLFEYFSETQRNKGNFPGRFSGRQFSNSRSEMNVSTLELGDSALYLCASSYATDRVATEAFFGQGTRLTVV.

CDR3 in amino acids: CASSLADPQTYEQYF. CDR3 bases: TGTGCCAGCAGCTTGGCCGATCCACAGACCTACGAGCAGTACTTC. The J gene is TRBJ2-7, the V gene TRBV5-5; D gene uncertain. CDR3 size: 15 residues. CDR1 is SGHKS, CDR2 YYEKEE, per germline (reference sequence). Trimming removed 0 bases at V and 2 bases at J, with 12 bases between.

V and J are TRBV30 and TRBJ1-3; D not certain. CDR1 is GTSNPN and CDR2 is SVGIG in the germline V gene (reference sequence). This CDR3 is built from 16 residues. The V gene lost 0 bases and the J gene lost 4 bases, with 16 bases spanning the gap. CDR3 nucleotides: TGTGCCTGGAGTGTCCCCGGAAGGGCTGGCGGAAACACCATATATTTT. It specifies CAWSVPGRAGGNTIYF.

This clone was recorded once. The chain combines TRBV7-9 with TRBJ2-1, with 8 bases lining up with TRBD2. V lost 5 bases, J lost 2 bases, and 8 bases stayed unmatched. CDR1 is SEHNR and CDR2 is FQNEAQ in the germline V gene (reference sequence). The CDR3 loop spans 16 amino acids. The chain's CDR3 is CASSPKNGRAYNEQFF. DNA for the CDR3: TGTGCCAGCAGCCCCAAAAACGGGAGGGCCTACAATGAGCAGTTCTTC.

The chain joins TRBV19 to TRBJ2-7; TRBD2 matches 7 bases. This CDR3 spans 16 amino acids. The J segment lost 2 bases and the V segment lost 1 base, leaving 8 bases of the junction unmatched. Looked up from germline, CDR1 is LNHDA and CDR2 is SQIVND (reference sequence). CDR3 nucleotides: TGTGCCAGTAGTATAGGGACGTCGGGGGGAGCCTACGAGCAGTACTTC. Amino acids: CASSIGTSGGAYEQYF.

V is TRBV6-1 and J is TRBJ1-1, with TRBD1 identical over 7 bases. CDR3 length: 16 amino acids. The trim removed 1 base at V and 4 bases at J, leaving 9 bases unmatched. From germline, CDR1 is MNHNS and CDR2 SASEGT. The CDR3 loop is CASSEDRSPGGTEAFF. The CDR3 nucleotides are TGTGCCAGCAGTGAAGATAGGAGCCCAGGGGGCACTGAAGCTTTCTTT.

The chain has TRBV2 and TRBJ2-1; D is ambiguous. The germline V and J ends were trimmed by 1 base and 4 bases, with 20 bases remaining between them. Per germline, CDR1 SNHLY and CDR2 FYNNEI. This CDR3 comprises 18 residues. The CDR3 region has the DNA TGTGCCAGCAGTGAAGGTGATGTTTTCCAGGAATCTTACAATGAGCAGTTCTTC. Its protein product is CASSEGDVFQESYNEQFF.

This clone was recorded only once. The chain uses TRBV7-9 and TRBJ1-2; D possibly corresponds to TRBD1 (5 bases). The germline V gene encodes CDR1 SEHNR and CDR2 FQNEAQ (reference sequence). The CDR3 extends over 15 amino acids. Trimming pared 0 bases from V and 8 bases from J, leaving 16 bases between. CDR3 sequence (DNA): TGTGCCAGCAGCTTAGCGGTTGGGGTTCCAGGGGGCTACACCTTC. Its translation is CASSLAVGVPGGYTF.

In its sample, this clone was seen once. The J gene is TRBJ2-1, the V gene TRBV13; a weak D match, TRBD1 (5 bases). The CDR3 runs to 13 residues. Germline CDR1 PRHDT, CDR2 FYEKMQ (reference sequence). Trimming took 5 bases from V and 4 from J, leaving 9 bases between them. The CDR3 DNA reads TGTGCCAGCAGCAATAGGGGTTACAATGAGCAGTTCTTC. Its protein product is CASSNRGYNEQFF.

Concerning this clone itself: The sample has other DNA sequences that encode this CDR3 too. The V gene is TRBV9, the J gene TRBJ2-7; 8 nucleotides agree with TRBD1. With 0 bases clipped from V and 2 bases from J, the junction kept 1 base outside the gene matches. This CDR3 contains 14 residues. The germline V gene encodes CDR1 SGDLS and CDR2 YYNGEE. The CDR3 sequence is CASSVAGGPYEQYF. The CDR3 DNA reads TGTGCCAGCAGCGTAGCAGGGGGCCCCTACGAGCAGTACTTC.

The V call is TRBV25-1, the J call TRBJ2-3; D unresolved. V lost 2 bases and J lost 2, with 8 bases in between. The CDR3 runs 14 residues. Per germline, CDR1 MGHDK and CDR2 SYGVNS. CDR3 loop: CASSERRPTDTQYF. CDR3 in DNA: TGTGCCAGCAGTGAAAGACGGCCCACAGATACGCAGTATTTT.